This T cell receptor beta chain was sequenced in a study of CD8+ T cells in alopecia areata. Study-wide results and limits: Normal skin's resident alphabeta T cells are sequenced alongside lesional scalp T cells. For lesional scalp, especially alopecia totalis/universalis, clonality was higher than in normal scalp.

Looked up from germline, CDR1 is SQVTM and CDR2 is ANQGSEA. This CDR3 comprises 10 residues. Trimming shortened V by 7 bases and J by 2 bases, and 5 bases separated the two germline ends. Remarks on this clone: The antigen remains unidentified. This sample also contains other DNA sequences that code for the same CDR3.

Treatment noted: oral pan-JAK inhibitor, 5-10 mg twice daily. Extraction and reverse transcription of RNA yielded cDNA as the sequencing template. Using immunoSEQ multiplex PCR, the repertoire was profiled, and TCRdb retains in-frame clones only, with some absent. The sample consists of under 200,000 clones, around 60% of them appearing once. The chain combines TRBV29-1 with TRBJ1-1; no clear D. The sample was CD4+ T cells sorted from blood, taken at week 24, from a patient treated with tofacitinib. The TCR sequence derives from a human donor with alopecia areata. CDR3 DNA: TGCAGCGGCAGAAACACTGAAGCTTTCTTT. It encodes CSGRNTEAFF.